This TCR beta chain was sequenced for a study of blood T cells in healthy people across ages. A second roughly 6 to 12 cycle PCR used barcoded and J-beta primers. Each CDR3 protein gets one entry after TCRdb re-called the 5' RACE reads with MiXCR. Found here are approximately 1,700,000 distinct CDR3 sequences, 30% to 40% of them singletons; the top ten hold 20% to 25%. Germline assignment: CDR1 SEHNR and CDR2 FQNEAQ (reference sequence). The CDR3 totals 16 residues. Trimming stripped 5 bases from V and 6 bases from J, with 20 bases between. Regarding the study as a whole: Among T cells, TCR beta diversity per million cells dropped roughly linearly as age rose.

A note on this clonotype: Its specificity is unknown.

What was sequenced was blood. This sequence originates from a human donor in good health. The chain has TRBV7-9 and TRBJ2-1; D gene ambiguous. The CDR3 sequence: CASSPMSDWSLNEQFF. The CDR3, as DNA: TGTGCCAGCAGCCCTATGAGCGACTGGAGCCTCAATGAGCAGTTCTTC.